One and the same sample provided the 26 T cell receptor beta chains below, sequenced in a study of CD8 T cells in ankylosing spondylitis. TCRdb reanalysed the 5' RACE reads using MiXCR and keeps one entry per CDR3 protein. In the table there are 250,000 or so distinct CDR3 sequences, about 10% of which are singletons. Source material: blood, either unsorted or a sorted T cell fraction (not recorded which). Receptors were obtained from a male donor with ankylosing spondylitis or in good health (not recorded which).

This clonotype has a count of ten or more. The J gene is TRBJ1-5, the V gene TRBV20-1, with D unresolved. V lost 0 bases to trimming and J lost 0 bases, with 15 bases between them. This CDR3 is built from 17 residues. CDR1 DFQATT and CDR2 SNEGSKA come from the germline V gene (reference sequence). CDR3 residues: CSARDGAYLSSNQPQHF. For the CDR3, the DNA is TGCAGTGCTAGAGATGGTGCCTATTTATCTAGCAATCAGCCCCAGCATTTT.

Only a few counts were recorded for this clonotype. J is TRBJ2-6 and V is TRBV7-3, with D perhaps given as TRBD1 or TRBD2 (5 bases each). Trimming removed 5 bases at V and 0 bases at J, with 11 bases between. CDR3 length equals 16 residues. Germline V gene sequence: CDR1 SGHTA, CDR2 FQGTGA. The CDR3 nucleotides are TGTGCCAGCAGCCCGGGACGGAGCTCTGGGGCCAACGTCCTGACTTTC. Translated: CASSPGRSSGANVLTF.

This clonotype has a handful of counts. The chain has TRBV20-1 and TRBJ2-7; TRBD1 or TRBD2 may be the D gene (6 bases each). The CDR3 runs to 12 residues. The V gene's germline CDR1 is DFQATT and CDR2 SNEGSKA (reference sequence). In DNA form, the CDR3 reads TGCAGACTGCGCGGGACAAGCTACGAGCAGTACTTC. Protein sequence: CRLRGTSYEQYF.

This clonotype was seen a handful of times. The gene calls are TRBV29-1 and TRBJ2-3; TRBD2 agrees at 9 bases. This CDR3 spans 21 amino acids. The V and J ends lost 2 bases and 6 bases, in that order; junction bases with no gene match: 27. The germline CDR1 and CDR2 sequences are SQVTM and ANQGSEA. CDR3: CSVELSDDTPLAGLVADTQYF. The CDR3 DNA reads as TGCAGCGTTGAACTGAGTGACGATACACCGCTAGCGGGACTAGTCGCCGATACGCAGTATTTT.

V gene TRBV5-1 combines with J gene TRBJ1-1; tentative D call: TRBD1 (5 bases). V lost 0 bases to trimming and J lost 3 bases, with 12 bases between them. CDR3 length: 15 amino acids. From germline, CDR1 is SGHRS and CDR2 YFSETQ. The CDR3 bases are TGCGCCAGCAGCTTGGACCAGGGCCCGGACACTGAAGCTTTCTTT. Protein product: CASSLDQGPDTEAFF. The full variable domain, in which reference TRBV5-1 and TRBJ1-1 provide the parts outside the CDR3, is KAGVTQTPRYLIKTRGQQVTLSCSPISGHRSVSWYQQTPGQGLQFLFEYFSETQRNKGNFPGRFSGRQFSNSRSEMNVSTLELGDSALYLCASSLDQGPDTEAFFGQGTRLTVV.

This clonotype was recorded at least ten times. The chain employs TRBV6-1 and TRBJ1-1; D is unresolved. V was shortened by 8 bases and J by 1 base, with 17 bases between the two germline ends. CDR3 size: 15 residues. Germline loops: CDR1 MNHNS, CDR2 SASEGT. CDR3 amino acids: CASPPVGIENTEAFF. For the CDR3, the DNA is TGTGCCAGCCCCCCGGTGGGCATCGAGAACACTGAAGCTTTCTTT.

This clonotype was detected many times. The chain has TRBV4-1 and TRBJ2-1; TRBD2 matches at 10 bases. The germline CDR1 and CDR2 sequences are MGHRA and YSYEKL. The trim removed 0 bases at V and 3 bases at J, leaving 2 bases unmatched. The CDR3 spans 16 residues. The CDR3 loop is CASSQEGTSDYNEQFF. The CDR3 region has the DNA TGCGCCAGCAGCCAAGAAGGGACTAGCGACTACAATGAGCAGTTCTTC.

Many counts were recorded for this clonotype. The V gene is TRBV25-1, the J gene TRBJ2-2; 11 nucleotides match TRBD1. The germline gives CDR1 MGHDK, CDR2 SYGVNS. The V segment lost 8 bases and the J segment 7 bases; nucleotides outside the gene matches: 9. The CDR3 has 15 residues. CDR3 coding DNA: TGTGCCAGCTCAGGACGGACAGGGGGCCACGGGGAGCTGTTTTTT. This encodes CASSGRTGGHGELFF. Filled out from reference TRBV25-1 and TRBJ2-2, the complete variable domain reads EADIYQTPRYLVIGTGKKITLECSQTMGHDKMYWYQQDPGMELHLIHYSYGVNSTEKGDLSSESTVSRIRTEHFPLTLESARPSHTSQYLCASSGRTGGHGELFFGEGSRLTVL.

In this sample, this clonotype turned up a few times. The J gene is TRBJ2-7, the V gene TRBV7-3; 10 nucleotides line up with TRBD2. V trimming: 1 base; J trimming: 5 bases; junction bases outside the gene matches: 5. The CDR3 runs 15 residues. The germline gives CDR1 SGHTA, CDR2 FQGTGA. The CDR3 nucleotides read TGTGCCAGCAGCTTAATAGCGGGGGGCCCCAACGAGCAGTACTTC. It codes for CASSLIAGGPNEQYF.

This chain links TRBV7-2 with TRBJ2-1; D gene uncertain. In germline, CDR1 is SGHTA, CDR2 FQGNSA. This CDR3 has 14 amino acids. The ends were cut back, 8 bases at V and 2 bases at J, with 13 bases in the middle. The CDR3, as DNA: TGTGCCAGCCTACCGGACGTAACCTACAATGAGCAGTTCTTC. It codes for CASLPDVTYNEQFF.

This clonotype was observed a handful of times. The chain employs TRBV3-1 and TRBJ2-7; 7 bases match TRBD1. The germline gives CDR1 LGHDT, CDR2 YNNKEL (reference sequence). The CDR3 sequence is 18 residues long. Trimming cost V 4 bases and J 0 bases; bases outside gene matches: 15. The CDR3 spells CASSPLGGLRTGSYEQYF. The CDR3 DNA reads TGTGCCAGCAGCCCACTAGGCGGTTTGAGGACAGGCTCCTACGAGCAGTACTTC.

This clonotype was seen only a few times. V and J are TRBV6-1 and TRBJ1-6; TRBD1 aligns across 7 bases. Unmatched junction bases numbered 5, after V lost 3 bases and J lost 6 bases. The germline gives CDR1 MNHNS, CDR2 SASEGT. This CDR3 comprises 15 residues. In DNA form, the CDR3 reads TGTGCCAGCAGTGATCCGGGACAGCGTAATTCACCCCTCCACTTT. Translation: CASSDPGQRNSPLHF.

This clonotype was observed many times. V usage is TRBV6-4 and J usage is TRBJ1-2, with D unresolved. Trimming left V 2 bases short and J 6 bases short, with 13 bases between. CDR3 length equals 14 residues. The germline gives CDR1 MRHNA, CDR2 SNTAGT. The CDR3: CASSDGEVGNGYTF. CDR3 DNA sequence: TGTGCCAGCAGTGACGGTGAAGTCGGGAATGGCTACACCTTC.

A few counts support this clonotype. The J gene is TRBJ1-6, the V gene TRBV7-9; unclear D gene. The CDR3 extends over 12 amino acids. CDR1 is SEHNR and CDR2 is FQNEAQ in the germline V gene (reference sequence). The germline V and J ends were trimmed by 5 bases and 7 bases, with 6 bases remaining between them. The CDR3 reads CASSHDNSPLHF. The CDR3 DNA reads TGTGCCAGCAGCCATGACAATTCACCCCTCCACTTT. The variable domain in full, with the rest retrieved from reference TRBV7-9 and TRBJ1-6, is DTGVSQNPRHKITKRGQNVTFRCDPISEHNRLYWYRQTLGQGPEFLTYFQNEAQLEKSRLLSDRFSAERPKGSFSTLEIQRTEQGDSAMYLCASSHDNSPLHFGNGTRLTVT.

Ten or more counts support this clonotype. The chain employs TRBV5-6 and TRBJ2-7; 7 nucleotides align to TRBD2. The CDR3 has 14 amino acids. The germline gives CDR1 SGHDT, CDR2 YYEEEE. V shed 1 base, J shed 6 bases, and the junction held 7 bases outside the gene matches. CDR3 in amino acids: CASSLQRDFGEQYF. DNA for the CDR3: TGTGCCAGCAGCTTGCAGCGGGACTTCGGCGAGCAGTACTTC.

This clonotype showed up many times. The chain uses TRBV20-1 and TRBJ2-1; 9 bases align to TRBD2. The CDR3 consists of 18 residues. Germline assignment: CDR1 DFQATT and CDR2 SNEGSKA (reference sequence). With V trimmed by 4 bases and J by 0 bases, 13 bases remained unmatched. CDR3 in amino acids: CSATKYRGRANSYNEQFF. As DNA, the CDR3 is TGCAGTGCTACCAAATATCGCGGGAGGGCCAACTCCTACAATGAGCAGTTCTTC.

This chain links TRBV11-2 with TRBJ1-1; D call uncertain. There are 15 residues in the CDR3. Trimming pared 1 base from V and 4 bases from J, leaving 13 bases between. Germline-derived CDR1 and CDR2 are SGHAT and FQNNGV. The CDR3 DNA reads TGTGCCAGCAGCTTAGCCCCTGCAGGATCCACTGAAGCTTTCTTT. Translating it yields CASSLAPAGSTEAFF.

The sample holds a few counts of this clonotype. A much bigger clone sits one base away, suggesting this may be a read error. The chain joins TRBV6-1 to TRBJ1-1; D unclear. The V gene lost 2 bases and the J gene lost 1 base, with 5 bases spanning the gap. The germline V gene encodes CDR1 MNHNS and CDR2 SASEGT. The CDR3 is 13 amino acids. DNA for the CDR3: TGTGCCAGCAGTGAAAGTGAGAACACTGAAGCTTTCTTT. As protein: CASSESENTEAFF.

This clonotype was found many times. The chain uses TRBV13 and TRBJ2-7; D is possibly TRBD2 (5 bases). CDR1 is PRHDT and CDR2 is FYEKMQ in the germline V gene (reference sequence). V lost 6 bases to trimming and J lost 3 bases, with 12 bases between them. The CDR3 runs to 13 residues. CDR3 amino acids: CASSLGRGYEQYF. The CDR3 nucleotides read TGTGCCAGCAGTTTGGGCCGGGGCTACGAGCAGTACTTC.

The rearrangement uses TRBV5-1 and TRBJ2-3, with TRBD2 matching over 7 bases. The CDR3 contains 14 residues. V gave up 6 bases and J gave up 1 base; unmatched junction bases: 5. Per the germline V gene, CDR1 is SGHRS and CDR2 is YFSETQ. CDR3 DNA: TGCGCCAGCACGCGGGAGATAGGCACAGATACGCAGTATTTT. As protein: CASTREIGTDTQYF.

This clonotype was seen a handful of times. The chain employs TRBV2 and TRBJ2-1; D may be TRBD1 (7 bases). Trimming stripped 5 bases from V and 8 bases from J, with 19 bases between. Germline lookup yields CDR1 SNHLY and CDR2 FYNNEI. This CDR3 has 15 residues. In DNA, the CDR3 is TGTGCCAGCAGTACGAACAGGGGCCGGGGGTATGAGCAGTTCTTC. Translated, it gives CASSTNRGRGYEQFF.

This clonotype was recorded many times. This chain links TRBV30 with TRBJ2-3, with no clear D. Trimming left V 1 base short and J 5 bases short, with 10 bases between. The CDR3 is 13 residues long. The germline CDR1 and CDR2 sequences are GTSNPN and SVGIG (reference sequence). The CDR3 DNA sequence: TGTGCCTGGAGTGGACTCCGAGGAGATACGCAGTATTTT. The encoded protein is CAWSGLRGDTQYF.

This clonotype appeared many times. J is TRBJ2-1 and V is TRBV20-1; D call uncertain. Germline-derived CDR1 and CDR2 are DFQATT and SNEGSKA (reference sequence). V was cut by 3 bases and J by 6 bases, with 12 bases left in between. The CDR3 covers 13 residues. The CDR3 bases are TGCAGTGCTAGGTCAGGAGTCTTCAATGAGCAGTTCTTC. This encodes CSARSGVFNEQFF.

The chain combines TRBV28 with TRBJ2-7; TRBD1 is a possible D gene (5 bases). Germline CDR1 reads MDHEN; CDR2 reads SYDVKM. The CDR3 runs 12 residues. Trimming removed 5 bases from V and 4 bases from J, with 9 bases in between. The CDR3 bases are TGTGCCAGCAGTCAACCAGGGTACGAGCAGTACTTC. It is translated as CASSQPGYEQYF.

The sample holds a few counts of this clonotype. The chain combines TRBV7-2 with TRBJ2-1; TRBD2 aligns across 11 bases. V lost 5 bases to trimming and J lost 9 bases; unmatched junction nucleotides: 9. CDR1 and CDR2 (germline): SGHTA, FQGNSA. This CDR3 has 15 residues. CDR3 sequence (DNA): TGTGCCAGCAGCCCAGTAGCGGGAGGGAGGGCTGAGCAGTTCTTC. This codes for CASSPVAGGRAEQFF.

This clonotype has ten or more counts. The chain carries TRBV9 and TRBJ2-7; a possible D gene is TRBD2 (5 bases). V dropped 2 bases and J dropped 0 bases, with 15 bases sitting between them. The CDR3 extends over 16 amino acids. Germline assignment: CDR1 SGDLS and CDR2 YYNGEE. The CDR3 bases are TGTGCCAGCAGCGTGGGCTGGGAGCCGCACTCCTACGAGCAGTACTTC. Translating gives CASSVGWEPHSYEQYF.